Listed here are 2 T cell receptor beta chains from one sample, sequenced in a study of type 1 regulatory T cells. A single record per CDR3 protein comes from TCRdb applying MiXCR to the reads. The data contain around 88,000 distinct CDR3 sequences, 31% of them seen just once; the ten biggest clones take up about 2.4%. The sequenced sample was CD4+ T cells, either the whole sample or a sorted fraction (not recorded which). The receptors here all came from a human donor in good health.

This clonotype was seen only a few times. The chain joins TRBV7-2 to TRBJ2-1; TRBD2 is a possible D gene (6 bases). This CDR3 contains 13 residues. V dropped 5 bases and J dropped 4 bases, with 9 bases sitting between them. Germline values: CDR1 SGHTA, CDR2 FQGNSA. CDR3 nucleotides: TGTGCCAGCAGCGGTGGGAGGTACAATGAGCAGTTCTTC. Its protein product is CASSGGRYNEQFF. The variable domain in full, completed from reference TRBV7-2 and TRBJ2-1, reads GAGVSQSPSNKVTEKGKDVELRCDPISGHTALYWYRQSLGQGLEFLIYFQGNSAPDKSGLPSDRFSAERTGGSVSTLTIQRTQQEDSAVYLCASSGGRYNEQFFGPGTRLTVL.

J is TRBJ2-7 and V is TRBV5-4; TRBD2 might be the D (5 bases). Germline CDR1 reads SGHNT; CDR2 reads YYREEE (reference sequence). This CDR3 is 13 amino acids long. V was trimmed by 1 base and J by 2 bases, leaving 7 bases between them. In DNA, the CDR3 is TGTGCCAGCAGCTTGCCCGGGGCCTACGAGCAGTACTTC. It encodes CASSLPGAYEQYF.